The 29 T cell receptor beta chains below all came from one sample that was sequenced in a study of T cell responses to AZD1222 COVID-19 vaccine. Clones were read by immunoSEQ multiplex PCR, and TCRdb kept only the in-frame ones, dropping some. In the table there are roughly 67,000 clones, approximately 88% of which are singletons. Sequenced material: peripheral blood, taken on day 0 of AZD1222 vaccination. These TCRs come from an adult in good health.

The V gene is TRBV6-5, the J gene TRBJ1-4; D is perhaps TRBD1 (5 bases). From germline, CDR1 is MNHEY and CDR2 SVGAGI. Trimming took 11 bases from V and 8 from J, leaving 18 bases between them. The CDR3 is 13 amino acids. CDR3 bases: TGTGCCTCACAGTGGGGGGGTAACGAAAAACTGTTTTTT. It translates to CASQWGGNEKLFF.

The V and J genes are TRBV6-5 and TRBJ1-5; TRBD1 might be the D (5 bases). Germline V lookup: CDR1 MNHEY, CDR2 SVGAGI. The ends were cut back, 5 bases at V and 2 bases at J, with 10 bases in the middle. The CDR3 consists of 14 residues. The CDR3 sequence is CASSPQVRNQPQHF. The DNA for the CDR3 is TGTGCCAGCAGTCCACAGGTCCGCAATCAGCCCCAGCATTTT.

This rearrangement joins TRBV25-1 to TRBJ1-1, with unresolved D. V was pared by 2 bases and J by 8 bases, with 9 bases between. The germline V gene has CDR1 MGHDK and CDR2 SYGVNS. CDR3 length equals 12 residues. The CDR3 here is CASSEGGGEAFF. In DNA, the CDR3 is TGTGCCAGCAGTGAAGGCGGAGGGGAAGCTTTCTTT.

V and J are TRBV24-1 and TRBJ2-5, with TRBD2 identical over 9 bases. CDR3 length: 15 residues. The V segment lost 7 bases and the J segment 4 bases; nucleotides outside the gene matches: 9. The germline V gene has CDR1 KGHDR and CDR2 SFDVKD. CDR3 region: CATSAGTSSSETQYF. The CDR3 DNA follows: TGTGCCACCAGCGCCGGGACTAGCTCGTCAGAGACCCAGTACTTC.

This clone occurred once. V and J are TRBV5-1 and TRBJ2-4, with TRBD1 matching 7 bases. The trim removed 0 bases at V and 9 bases at J, leaving 12 bases unmatched. CDR1 and CDR2 from the germline V gene are SGHRS and YFSETQ. This CDR3 is built from 16 residues. As DNA, the CDR3 is TGCGCCAGCAGCTTGGATCAGGAGACAGGGTTATCCATTCAGTACTTC. Translating gives CASSLDQETGLSIQYF.

V and J are TRBV5-4 and TRBJ2-5; 13 bases match TRBD2. CDR1 and CDR2 (germline): SGHNT, YYREEE (reference sequence). CDR3 length equals 16 residues. V shed 5 bases, J shed 7 bases, and the junction held 11 bases outside the gene matches. The CDR3, as DNA: TGTGCCAGCAGTACCGGGACTAGCGGGAATGCTGGGACCCAGTACTTC. This sequence encodes CASSTGTSGNAGTQYF.

The genes are TRBV7-3 and TRBJ2-1, with 8 positions matching TRBD2. Germline V gene lookup returns CDR1 SGHTA and CDR2 FQGTGA. The length of the CDR3 is 16 residues. The ends lost 3 bases at V and 0 bases at J; junction bases unmatched: 4. The CDR3 nucleotides read TGTGCCAGCAGCTTTACCGGGACTAGCTCCTACAATGAGCAGTTCTTC. Amino acids: CASSFTGTSSYNEQFF. The complete variable domain, with remaining parts taken from reference TRBV7-3 and TRBJ2-1, reads GAGVSQTPSNKVTEKGKYVELRCDPISGHTALYWYRQSLGQGPEFLIYFQGTGAADDSGLPNDRFFAVRPEGSVSTLKIQRTERGDSAVYLCASSFTGTSSYNEQFFGPGTRLTVL.

The chain employs TRBV21-1 and TRBJ2-2; TRBD2 is the table's D call, not checked against the DNA. TRBV21-1 is assigned pseudogene status. The CDR3 length is 16 residues. The CDR3 sequence is CASSKRGTPNTGELFF. CDR3 DNA sequence: TGTGCCAGCAGCAAAAGAGGTACCCCGAACACCGGGGAGCTGTTTTTT.

The rearrangement joins TRBV6-5 to TRBJ2-1, with D possibly matching TRBD2 (6 bases). The germline V gene encodes CDR1 MNHEY and CDR2 SVGAGI. Trimming cost V 6 bases and J 1 base, with 13 bases left between them. The CDR3 spans 15 residues. The CDR3 sequence: CASRILAFSYNEQFF. The DNA for the CDR3 is TGTGCCAGCAGGATTCTAGCGTTTTCCTACAATGAGCAGTTCTTC.

V is TRBV5-1 and J is TRBJ2-2; 11 bases agree with TRBD1. The V and J ends lost 3 bases and 4 bases, in that order; junction bases with no gene match: 2. Germline V gives CDR1 SGHRS, CDR2 YFSETQ. The length of the CDR3 is 15 residues. As DNA, the CDR3 is TGCGCCAGCAGCTCGGGACAGGGGGGCACCGGGGAGCTGTTTTTT. Translation: CASSSGQGGTGELFF.

The chain employs TRBV7-7 and TRBJ2-2, with 12 bases aligning to TRBD2. With 4 bases clipped from V and 5 bases from J, the junction kept 5 bases outside the gene matches. Germline assignment: CDR1 SSHAT and CDR2 FNYEAQ (reference sequence). The CDR3 is 16 amino acids. In DNA, the CDR3 is TGTGCCAGCAGCTCAGCCGGGACTAGCGGGACCGGGGAGCTGTTTTTT. It yields the protein CASSSAGTSGTGELFF.

The chain has TRBV7-3 and TRBJ1-1; 8 nucleotides match TRBD1. V lost 4 bases, J lost 1 base, and 2 bases stayed unmatched. The CDR3 contains 14 residues. Germline V CDR1 and CDR2: SGHTA, FQGTGA. The CDR3 sequence: CASSYGTGNTEAFF. CDR3 DNA sequence: TGTGCCAGCAGCTACGGGACAGGGAACACTGAAGCTTTCTTT.

The chain uses TRBV5-4 and TRBJ1-2; no clear D gene. The germline V gene encodes CDR1 SGHNT and CDR2 YYREEE (reference sequence). V was shortened by 0 bases and J by 8 bases, with 11 bases between the two germline ends. The CDR3 is made up of 13 amino acids. Written as DNA, the CDR3 is TGTGCCAGCAGCTTGGGTGGACTTCGGGGCTACACCTTC. This gives the protein CASSLGGLRGYTF.

The chain recombines TRBV28 with TRBJ2-2; TRBD1 or TRBD2 may be the D gene (5 bases each). There are 15 residues in the CDR3. V was pared by 3 bases and J by 6 bases, with 14 bases between. The germline V gene has CDR1 MDHEN and CDR2 SYDVKM. For the CDR3, the DNA is TGTGCCAGCAGTTTTCGAGGGGCCCAGGCCGGGGAGCTGTTTTTT. Its translation: CASSFRGAQAGELFF.

The chain employs TRBV7-9 and TRBJ1-6; D may be TRBD1 (6 bases). Per germline, CDR1 SEHNR and CDR2 FQNEAQ (reference sequence). The CDR3 consists of 14 residues. V shed 5 bases and J shed 8 bases, with 13 bases lying between them. The CDR3 region is CASSRAGGHSPLHF. The CDR3 DNA reads as TGTGCCAGCAGCCGAGCCGGGGGGCATTCACCCCTCCACTTT.

This clone is medium-sized. J is TRBJ1-2 and V is TRBV5-4, with a weak D call TRBD1 (5 bases). The germline gives CDR1 SGHNT, CDR2 YYREEE (reference sequence). The germline V and J ends were trimmed by 4 bases and 5 bases, with 12 bases remaining between them. The CDR3 is made up of 13 amino acids. The CDR3 reads CASSPGGRYGYTF. CDR3 sequence (DNA): TGTGCCAGCAGCCCCGGGGGGAGGTATGGCTACACCTTC.

This clone was recorded a few times. The V call is TRBV27, the J call TRBJ1-2; the match to TRBD1 covers 8 bases. CDR1 and CDR2 (germline): MNHEY, SMNVEV (reference sequence). V dropped 4 bases and J dropped 0; count of bases not matched to a gene: 1. This CDR3 comprises 14 residues. CDR3 DNA sequence: TGTGCCAGCAGTTCGGACAGGGCTAACTATGGCTACACCTTC. This sequence encodes CASSSDRANYGYTF.

The chain carries TRBV28 and TRBJ2-7; TRBD2 matches 9 bases. This CDR3 comprises 15 residues. V shed 3 bases, J shed 0 bases, and the junction held 3 bases outside the gene matches. The germline V gene has CDR1 MDHEN and CDR2 SYDVKM. CDR3 coding DNA: TGTGCCAGCAGTTTTCTAGCGGGGAGCTCCTACGAGCAGTACTTC. As protein: CASSFLAGSSYEQYF.

J is TRBJ1-5 and V is TRBV7-2; D unresolved. The V and J ends lost 1 base and 10 bases respectively, with 17 bases between them. CDR3 size: 15 residues. Germline CDR1 and CDR2: SGHTA and FQGNSA. CDR3 loop: CASSLEEGNILPQHF. The CDR3 DNA reads TGTGCCAGCAGCTTAGAGGAGGGAAATATTCTTCCCCAGCATTTT.

This rearrangement joins TRBV28 to TRBJ1-1, with D maybe TRBD1 (6 bases). The germline CDR1 and CDR2 sequences are MDHEN and SYDVKM. The V end was cut by 8 bases, the J end by 0 bases, with 13 bases between. This CDR3 contains 14 residues. DNA of the CDR3: TGTGCCAGCGGGGCGGGGGCTCTGAACACTGAAGCTTTCTTT. Its translation is CASGAGALNTEAFF.

This clone was observed a single time. This rearrangement joins TRBV6-2 or TRBV6-3 to TRBJ2-7; D uncertain. Trimming cost V 5 bases and J 0 bases, with 11 bases left between them. The CDR3 has 14 amino acids. CDR1 and CDR2 (germline): MNHEY, SVGEGT. The CDR3 region has the DNA TGTGCCAGCAGTACTGACACCTCCTCCTACGAGCAGTACTTC. Amino acid sequence: CASSTDTSSYEQYF.

CDR3 nucleotides: TGTGCCTGGAGTGTACCGGAAACTAATGAAAAACTGTTTTTT. Translating gives CAWSVPETNEKLFF. This chain uses TRBV30 with TRBJ1-4; D unclear. The V end was cut by 0 bases, the J end by 1 base, with 6 bases between. The CDR3 consists of 14 residues. Germline V gene lookup returns CDR1 GTSNPN and CDR2 SVGIG (reference sequence).

The CDR3 loop is CATKGADTGELFF. CDR3 coding DNA: TGTGCCACCAAGGGGGCGGACACCGGGGAGCTGTTTTTT. This chain connects TRBV24-1 to TRBJ2-2; 7 bases agree with TRBD1. CDR3 length equals 13 residues. The germline CDR1 and CDR2 sequences are KGHDR and SFDVKD. V dropped 8 bases and J dropped 3; count of bases not matched to a gene: 2.

The chain carries TRBV6-5 and TRBJ1-2, with 8 bases matching TRBD1. The CDR3 runs 13 residues. V trimming: 8 bases; J trimming: 2 bases; junction bases outside the gene matches: 4. The V gene's germline CDR1 is MNHEY and CDR2 SVGAGI. The CDR3 nucleotides read TGTGCCAGCGGTAGACAGGGGAACTATGGCTACACCTTC. Protein sequence: CASGRQGNYGYTF.

This clone turned up a few times. The chain joins TRBV6-5 to TRBJ1-3; D unresolved. Looked up from germline, CDR1 is MNHEY and CDR2 is SVGAGI. The CDR3 is 15 residues long. V gave up 6 bases and J gave up 0 bases, with 12 bases separating them. The CDR3 loop reads CASSLVISSGNTIYF. As DNA, the CDR3 is TGTGCCAGCAGCCTCGTGATTTCCTCTGGAAACACCATATATTTT.

This clone was counted between two and nine times. The chain joins TRBV6-5 to TRBJ2-2; 7 bases are a match to TRBD2. Per germline, CDR1 MNHEY and CDR2 SVGAGI. The CDR3 consists of 14 residues. With 10 bases clipped from V and 7 bases from J, the junction kept 12 bases outside the gene matches. This chain's CDR3 is CATKGTGGLGELFF. CDR3 in DNA: TGTGCCACCAAGGGTACGGGAGGCCTCGGGGAGCTGTTTTTT.

V gene TRBV24-1 combines with J gene TRBJ2-3; weak D call: TRBD2 (6 bases). This CDR3 region has 16 residues. The V end lost 3 bases, the J end lost 2 bases, and 14 bases lay between the germline ends. Per the germline V gene, CDR1 is KGHDR and CDR2 is SFDVKD. In nucleotides, the CDR3 is TGTGCCACCAGTGATGCGACTAGACCGACCACAGATACGCAGTATTTT. This encodes CATSDATRPTTDTQYF.

J is TRBJ1-5 and V is TRBV10-2, with 9 nucleotides matching TRBD1. Germline values: CDR1 WSHSY, CDR2 SAAADI. This CDR3 comprises 15 residues. V was pared by 10 bases and J by 6 bases, with 13 bases of the junction left unmatched. The CDR3 DNA reads TGCGCCACCGCACCAACCGGGACAGGGATTCAGCCCCAGCATTTT. This sequence encodes CATAPTGTGIQPQHF.

J is TRBJ1-1 and V is TRBV18, with D perhaps matching TRBD1 (5 bases). V lost 1 base and J lost 1, with 13 bases in between. CDR1 KGHSH and CDR2 LQKENI come from the germline V gene. CDR3 length: 16 residues. Here the CDR3 reads CASSPQTGGGNTEAFF. CDR3 coding DNA: TGTGCCAGCTCACCACAGACGGGTGGGGGGAACACTGAAGCTTTCTTT.